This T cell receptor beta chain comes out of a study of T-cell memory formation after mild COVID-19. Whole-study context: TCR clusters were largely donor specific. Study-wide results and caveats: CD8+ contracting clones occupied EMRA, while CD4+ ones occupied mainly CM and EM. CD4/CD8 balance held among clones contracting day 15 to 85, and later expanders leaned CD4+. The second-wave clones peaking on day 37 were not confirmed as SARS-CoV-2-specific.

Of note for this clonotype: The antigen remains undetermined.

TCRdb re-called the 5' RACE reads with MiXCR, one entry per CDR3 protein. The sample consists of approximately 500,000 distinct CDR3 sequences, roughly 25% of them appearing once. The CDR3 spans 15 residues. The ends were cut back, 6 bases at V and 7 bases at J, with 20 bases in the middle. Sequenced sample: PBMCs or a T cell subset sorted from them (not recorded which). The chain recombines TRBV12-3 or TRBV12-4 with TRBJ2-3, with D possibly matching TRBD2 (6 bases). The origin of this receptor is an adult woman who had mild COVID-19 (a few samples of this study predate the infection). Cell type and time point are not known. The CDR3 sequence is CASSPGGGPGNTQYF. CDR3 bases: TGTGCCAGCAGCCCAGGAGGAGGGCCCGGGAATACGCAGTATTTT.